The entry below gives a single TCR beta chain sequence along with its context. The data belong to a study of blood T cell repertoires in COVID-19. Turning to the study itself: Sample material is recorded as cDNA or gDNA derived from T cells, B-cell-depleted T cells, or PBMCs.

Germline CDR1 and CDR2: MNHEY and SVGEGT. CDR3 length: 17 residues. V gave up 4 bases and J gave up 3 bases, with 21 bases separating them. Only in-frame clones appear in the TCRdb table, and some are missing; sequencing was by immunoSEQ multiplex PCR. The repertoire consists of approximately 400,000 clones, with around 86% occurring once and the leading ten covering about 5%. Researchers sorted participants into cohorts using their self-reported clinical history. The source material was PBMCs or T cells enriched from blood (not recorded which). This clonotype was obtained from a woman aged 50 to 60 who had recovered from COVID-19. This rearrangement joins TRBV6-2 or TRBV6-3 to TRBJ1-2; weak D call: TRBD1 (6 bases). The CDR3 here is CASSLPPGQPWDYGYTF. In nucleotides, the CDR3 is TGTGCCAGCAGTTTGCCTCCGGGACAACCCTGGGACTATGGCTACACCTTC.